What follows describes a single T cell receptor beta chain. Its antigen is unknown. Per germline, CDR1 SGHRS and CDR2 YFSETQ. V gave up 3 bases and J gave up 7 bases; unmatched junction bases: 4. This CDR3 contains 14 residues. The data originate from a study of shared clonotypes between healthy human individuals. The authors loaded around 190 ng DNA, 28,000 or so T cell genomes, into sorted-subset replicate PCRs. Libraries were prepared by immunoSEQ multiplex PCR; TCRdb keeps only in-frame clonotypes and omits some of them. The sample includes some 2,100,000 clones, 90% to 96% of them seen just once. Study outcomes and limitations: Estimated richness was generally greater in naive than memory subsets. Blood alone was sampled, and tissue repertoires likely differ. Generation probability values for non-shared clonotypes were lower than those for clonotypes shared by all four donors.

This chain links TRBV5-1 with TRBJ2-2, with 9 bases that match TRBD1. The sequenced material came from naive CD4+ T cells sorted from blood. Documented subset: CD45RA+ positively selected. The sequence derives from a man aged 18 to 29 in good health. CDR3 DNA sequence: TGCGCCAGCAGCTGGGACAGGGAGAACGGGGAGCTGTTTTTT. Protein product: CASSWDRENGELFF.